This T cell receptor (beta chain) derives from a study of identical twins. Only healthy Caucasians were included as donors. The CDR3 is 15 amino acids. Between the trimmed V and J ends, which lost 5 bases and 6 bases, there was a span of 17 bases. General study findings and limits: Cross-sectional statistical analysis was relied on for the conclusions, without the same donors being followed. Abundant cord blood beta clonotypes carried fewer insertions; memory repertoires showed none. It was possible that invariant MAIT and iNKT cells partly confounded the zero-insertion analyses.

TCRdb independently ran MiXCR on the 5' RACE reads; one entry per CDR3 protein. The sample shows about 550,000 distinct CDR3 sequences, 20% to 25% of them seen only once. This clonotype occurred a few times. Its antigen remains unidentified. Another study also made use of these data, one on yellow fever vaccine responses in identical twins.

Sequencing was done on a sample of CD4+ T cells sorted from blood. This chain uses TRBV12-3 or TRBV12-4 with TRBJ2-1, with D tentatively TRBD2 (5 bases). This receptor was identified in a woman between 18 and 29 years old in good health. The CDR3 DNA reads as TGTGCCAGCAGTCCAGAGGGTGGAAACTTCAATGAGCAGTTCTTC. Translation gives CASSPEGGNFNEQFF.